One sample yielded the 17 T cell receptor beta chains listed below, sequenced in a study of OX40 agonist ivuxolimab in advanced cancers. Produced via immunoSEQ multiplex PCR; TCRdb's table is partial and in-frame only. The table includes tens of thousands of clones, about 84% detected once. The sample was CD4+ or CD8+ T cells sorted from blood, taken in a trial of the OX40 agonist ivuxolimab. The origin of the receptors is an adult with an advanced solid tumor such as melanoma, head and neck, liver or kidney cancer.

The chain uses TRBV6-5 and TRBJ2-7, with D perhaps matching TRBD1 (6 bases). The CDR3 is 14 amino acids. The V end lost 4 bases, the J end lost 7 bases, and 17 bases lay between the germline ends. In germline, CDR1 is MNHEY, CDR2 SVGAGI. CDR3 nucleotide sequence: TGTGCCAGCAGTTTCCGACAGGCATGGGGGGAGCAGTACTTC. This translates into CASSFRQAWGEQYF.

CDR3 coding DNA: TGCGCCAGCAGTCCGGGACAGCTACGAGGGCCCGAGCAGTACTTC. Protein product: CASSPGQLRGPEQYF. V gene TRBV4-1 combines with J gene TRBJ2-7, with TRBD1 identical over 7 bases. The germline CDR1 and CDR2 sequences are MGHRA and YSYEKL. Trimming at V came to 6 bases and at J to 6 bases, leaving 14 bases not matched to a gene. The CDR3 contains 15 residues.

Relative to its sample, this clone is medium-sized. The chain joins TRBV4-1 to TRBJ1-3; D unresolved. The CDR3 is 13 amino acids. In germline, CDR1 is MGHRA, CDR2 YSYEKL. V was shortened by 0 bases and J by 4 bases, with 4 bases between the two germline ends. DNA for the CDR3: TGCGCCAGCAGCCAAGACAGGGGAAACACCATATATTTT. Translation: CASSQDRGNTIYF.

This chain uses TRBV7-3 with TRBJ2-7; D ambiguous. CDR3 size: 15 residues. The ends were cut back, 2 bases at V and 4 bases at J, with 15 bases in the middle. Germline assignment: CDR1 SGHTA and CDR2 FQGTGA. CDR3 protein: CASSLAKNQRYEQYF. CDR3 DNA: TGTGCCAGCAGCTTAGCCAAGAACCAAAGGTACGAGCAGTACTTC.

This rearrangement joins TRBV28 to TRBJ2-3; the D gene is possibly TRBD2 (5 bases). Germline lookup yields CDR1 MDHEN and CDR2 SYDVKM. Between the trimmed V and J ends, which lost 2 bases and 4 bases, there was a span of 7 bases. The CDR3 has 13 residues. This CDR3 reads CASSLIGADTQYF. The CDR3, as DNA: TGTGCCAGCAGTTTAATCGGGGCAGATACGCAGTATTTT. The whole variable domain, remainder taken from reference TRBV28 and TRBJ2-3, is DVKVTQSSRYLVKRTGEKVFLECVQDMDHENMFWYRQDPGLGLRLIYFSYDVKMKEKGDIPEGYSVSREKKERFSLILESASTNQTSMYLCASSLIGADTQYFGPGTRLTVL.

The chain is built from TRBV5-6 and TRBJ1-4, with D tentatively TRBD1 (5 bases). This CDR3 contains 17 residues. V gave up 0 bases and J gave up 8 bases, with 20 bases separating them. Germline assignment: CDR1 SGHDT and CDR2 YYEEEE. CDR3: CASSLGQGNAFVEKLFF. Written as DNA, the CDR3 is TGTGCCAGCAGCTTGGGCCAGGGCAACGCTTTTGTCGAAAAACTGTTTTTT.

For the CDR3, the DNA is TGTGCCAGTAGCATGGACAGGCGAGGGACCACAAGGACGCAGTATTTT. Its protein product is CASSMDRRGTTRTQYF. The chain couples TRBV19 to TRBJ2-3, with 7 bases fitting TRBD1. The germline V gene has CDR1 LNHDA and CDR2 SQIVND (reference sequence). V was clipped by 6 bases and J by 9 bases; unmatched bases: 18. This CDR3 comprises 16 residues.

V is TRBV19 and J is TRBJ1-1, with a possible D match to TRBD1 (6 bases). Trimming cost V 6 bases and J 4 bases, with 18 bases left between them. Germline loops: CDR1 LNHDA, CDR2 SQIVND (reference sequence). The CDR3 runs 15 residues. CDR3 in amino acids: CASSTLPQGTTEAFF. The CDR3 DNA follows: TGTGCCAGTAGCACACTACCACAGGGTACCACTGAAGCTTTCTTT. The complete variable domain, with remaining parts taken from reference TRBV19 and TRBJ1-1, reads DGGITQSPKYLFRKEGQNVTLSCEQNLNHDAMYWYRQDPGQGLRLIYYSQIVNDFQKGDIAEGYSVSREKKESFPLTVTSAQKNPTAFYLCASSTLPQGTTEAFFGQGTRLTVV.

This chain joins TRBV7-3 and TRBJ2-5; no clear D gene. CDR3 length: 12 amino acids. V lost 5 bases and J 0 bases, leaving 4 bases between the germline ends. The germline CDR1 and CDR2 sequences are SGHTA and FQGTGA. Here the CDR3 reads CASSPNQETQYF. In nucleotides, the CDR3 is TGTGCCAGCAGCCCGAACCAAGAGACCCAGTACTTC.

The chain employs TRBV9 and TRBJ2-7; 7 bases are shared with TRBD1. CDR3 size: 14 residues. Germline CDR1 is SGDLS and CDR2 is YYNGEE. The V and J ends lost 0 bases and 4 bases, in that order; junction bases with no gene match: 4. The CDR3 DNA sequence: TGTGCCAGCAGCGTAGACGGGACAGATTACGAGCAGTACTTC. It encodes CASSVDGTDYEQYF.

This clone was seen more than once but under ten times. The rearrangement joins TRBV28 to TRBJ1-4, with D maybe TRBD1 (5 bases). CDR1 is MDHEN and CDR2 is SYDVKM in the germline V gene. The CDR3 consists of 15 residues. The V end was cut by 6 bases, the J end by 7 bases, with 18 bases between. CDR3 nucleotides: TGTGCCAGCAGCCCTGGCGGGGGTGGGGTTGAAAAACTGTTTTTT. The encoded protein is CASSPGGGGVEKLFF.

The gene calls are TRBV30 and TRBJ2-2; no clear D. Germline assignment: CDR1 GTSNPN and CDR2 SVGIG (reference sequence). The CDR3 is made up of 15 amino acids. The V and J ends lost 0 bases and 5 bases respectively, with 13 bases between them. The DNA of the CDR3 is TGTGCCTGGAGTGTACCCCCCGTTCGAACCGGGGAGCTGTTTTTT. It is translated as CAWSVPPVRTGELFF. Based on the CDR3 plus reference TRBV30 and TRBJ2-2, the full variable domain is SQTIHQWPATLVQPVGSPLSLECTVEGTSNPNLYWYRQAAGRGLQLLFYSVGIGQISSEVPQNLSASRPQDRQFILSSKKLLLSDSGFYLCAWSVPPVRTGELFFGEGSRLTVL.

This clone was found once. The chain joins TRBV6-1 to TRBJ2-5, with D tentatively TRBD1 or TRBD2 (5 bases each). Germline-derived CDR1 and CDR2 are MNHNS and SASEGT. V lost 6 bases and J lost 0, with 11 bases in between. CDR3 length: 14 residues. DNA of the CDR3: TGTGCCAGCAGAACTGGGACGTACCAAGAGACCCAGTACTTC. It yields the protein CASRTGTYQETQYF.

This clone was observed a single time. The V gene is TRBV6-1, the J gene TRBJ1-2, with TRBD1 matching 11 bases. V trimming: 2 bases; J trimming: 8 bases; junction bases outside the gene matches: 1. Germline V lookup: CDR1 MNHNS, CDR2 SASEGT. The CDR3 is made up of 13 amino acids. The DNA for the CDR3 is TGTGCCAGCAGTGAATGGACAGGGGGCGGCTACACCTTC. Translating it yields CASSEWTGGGYTF.

The chain joins TRBV28 to TRBJ1-1, with 9 bases fitting TRBD1. The junction had 9 bases not matched to a gene; V was cut back by 6 bases and J by 1 base. There are 16 residues in the CDR3. The V gene's germline CDR1 is MDHEN and CDR2 SYDVKM. The CDR3 region has the DNA TGTGCCAGCAGAGGACAGGGGACAGGGAGGAACACTGAAGCTTTCTTT. It codes for CASRGQGTGRNTEAFF.

The rearrangement uses TRBV27 and TRBJ2-7; D uncertain. From germline, CDR1 is MNHEY and CDR2 SMNVEV (reference sequence). Trimming pared 3 bases from V and 0 bases from J, leaving 6 bases between. This CDR3 contains 13 residues. The CDR3 is CASSFLPSYEQYF. The CDR3 DNA sequence: TGTGCCAGCAGTTTCCTCCCCTCCTACGAGCAGTACTTC.

The chain combines TRBV28 with TRBJ1-1; D not resolved. Trimming removed 7 bases from V and 2 bases from J, with 5 bases in between. This CDR3 region has 11 residues. Germline-derived CDR1 and CDR2 are MDHEN and SYDVKM. The CDR3 sequence is CASTLNTEAFF. CDR3 sequence (DNA): TGTGCCAGCACCCTAAACACTGAAGCTTTCTTT.